In this sample, the clone carrying this TCR beta chain turned up a few times. The antigen remains unidentified. The length of the CDR3 is 16 residues. The V gene lost 1 base and the J gene lost 3 bases, with 16 bases spanning the gap. Germline V CDR1 and CDR2: LGHDT, YNNKEL (reference sequence). The sample comes from a study of spatial heterogeneity in lung cancer. Time point in this sample: sample taken at primary tumor resection. Study results and limitations: Counts that tracked tumor mutation counts were those of expanded intratumoral alpha and beta TCRs.

A unique molecular identifier was attached to every TCR cDNA molecule. TCRdb processed the 5' RACE reads anew with MiXCR; each CDR3 protein has one entry. The table records around 20,000 distinct CDR3 sequences, around 6.8% of them present only once. The sequencing used lung tumor tissue, collected at surgery. The origin of this receptor is a male donor with early-stage non-small cell lung cancer. The chain carries TRBV3-1 and TRBJ2-7, with D unclear. For the CDR3, the DNA is TGTGCCAGCAGCCAAGTTGGCGGACGGCGCTTCTACGAGCAGTACTTC. Its translation is CASSQVGGRRFYEQYF.